This is a list of T cell receptor beta chains from one sample in a study of response to subunit inactivated influenza vaccine. TCRdb re-called the RT-PCR reads through MiXCR, storing one row per CDR3 protein. The sample lists fewer than 250,000 distinct CDR3 sequences, approximately 15% occurring once. The specimen comprised CD8+ T cells sorted from PBMCs, sampled less than 6 days after vaccination. These receptors were collected from a man aged 50 to 60 who received an inactivated influenza vaccine. CDR3s include the opening cysteine and the closing phenylalanine or tryptophan. D genes are given only for firm matches. Not all rows give a size; the values are once, few, many and, for expanded clones, a class.

>TRBJ1-5|-|TRBV15|TRBD1
TGTGCCACCAGCACCACAGGGGGCTGGAATCAGCCCCAGCATTTT
CATSTTGGWNQPQHF
>TRBJ2-3|few|TRBV28|-
TGTGCCAGCAGTCTACGAAGCACAGATACGCAGTATTTT
CASSLRSTDTQYF
>TRBJ2-2|few|TRBV28|TRBD1
TGTGCCAGCCAACAGGGGGGTCCTAACACCGGGGAGCTGTTTTTT
CASQQGGPNTGELFF
>TRBJ1-1|-|TRBV7-9|-
TGTGCCAGCAGCCCTACGGGAGGTGTAACTGAAGCTTTCTTT
CASSPTGGVTEAFF
>TRBJ2-7|-|TRBV5-8|-
TGTGCCAGCAGGACACCTAACTACGAGCAGTACTTC
CASRTPNYEQYF
>TRBJ2-7|-|TRBV4-1|-
TGCGCCAGCAGCCAAGCAACTACCTCTGGGAACGAGCAGTACTTC
CASSQATTSGNEQYF
>TRBJ2-7|-|TRBV5-1|TRBD1
TGCGCCAGCAAACGGGACAGGGCCTACGAGCAGTACTTC
CASKRDRAYEQYF
>TRBJ2-7|few|TRBV13|-
TGTGCCAGCAGCTTAACGGAGGGCGGACCCCCTTACGAGCAGTACTTC
CASSLTEGGPPYEQYF
>TRBJ2-7|few|TRBV15|-
TGTGCCACCAGCCCAGACAGCTACGAGCAGTACTTC
CATSPDSYEQYF
>TRBJ1-1|few|TRBV6-1|TRBD1
TGTGCCAGCAGTGAGCCGGGACAGGGAGCGGAGGGTGAAGCTTTCTTT
CASSEPGQGAEGEAFF
>TRBJ2-1|-|TRBV6-1|-
TGTGCCAGCAGTATTCCCGGACTGCCCCCCTACAATGAGCAGTTCTTC
CASSIPGLPPYNEQFF